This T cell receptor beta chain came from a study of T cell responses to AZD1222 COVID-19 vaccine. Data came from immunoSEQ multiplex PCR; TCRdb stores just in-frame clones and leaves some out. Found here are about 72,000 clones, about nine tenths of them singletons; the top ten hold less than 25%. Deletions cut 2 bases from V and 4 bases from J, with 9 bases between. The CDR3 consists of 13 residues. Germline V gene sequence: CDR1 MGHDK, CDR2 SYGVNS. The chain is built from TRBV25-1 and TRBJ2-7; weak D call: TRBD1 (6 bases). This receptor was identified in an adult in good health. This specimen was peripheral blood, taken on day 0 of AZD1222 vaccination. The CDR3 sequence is CASSEGQIYEQYF. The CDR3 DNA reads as TGTGCCAGCAGTGAAGGACAGATTTACGAGCAGTACTTC.